These 2 T cell receptor beta chains were sequenced from one sample in a study of lymphopenia after photon versus proton radiotherapy. TCRdb's table, derived via immunoSEQ multiplex PCR, lists solely in-frame clones and lacks some. Here the sample spans 150,000 to 200,000 clones, approximately 86% being singletons. Sequencing used peripheral blood, obtained from a patient treated with photon-based radiotherapy. These receptors were taken from a man between 45 and 60 years old with gastric cancer.

The chain links TRBV6-1 to TRBJ2-2; maybe TRBD1 (6 bases). CDR1 is MNHNS, CDR2 SASEGT, per germline. Trimming cost V 2 bases and J 7 bases, with 8 bases left between them. The CDR3 loop spans 13 amino acids. Written as DNA, the CDR3 is TGTGCCAGCAGTGAAACAGGGATCGGGGAGCTGTTTTTT. It specifies CASSETGIGELFF.

The chain combines TRBV20-1 with TRBJ1-2, with D unclear. V lost 0 bases and J lost 9, with 8 bases in between. The CDR3 has 11 amino acids. Germline CDR1 reads DFQATT; CDR2 reads SNEGSKA (reference sequence). The CDR3 DNA reads TGCAGTGCTAGAGAGAGGCTAAGCTACACCTTC. This translates into CSARERLSYTF.